This TCR beta chain was profiled in a study of blood T cell repertoires in COVID-19. Overall study context: Donors in the United States, Italy and Spain gave samples during acute or convalescent COVID-19. T cells, B-cell-depleted T cells, or PBMCs supplied cDNA or gDNA.

Trimming removed 5 bases from V and 2 bases from J; junction bases left unmatched: 15. The CDR3 is 18 residues long. Germline loops: CDR1 MDHEN, CDR2 SYDVKM. This clone was found many times. The data were produced by immunoSEQ multiplex PCR, yet TCRdb's version contains in-frame clones alone and is incomplete. Of around 340,000 clones listed, about nine tenths are singletons. The Seattle site enrolled patients during active infection and followed them longitudinally. The clonotype comes from an older woman with COVID-19, enrolled during active disease. Sequenced input: peripheral blood. The chain employs TRBV28 and TRBJ2-5; 9 bases are shared with TRBD2. The CDR3, as DNA: TGTGCCAGCAGTCCCTCGTGGCGGGGGGGAAACTTACAAGAGACCCAGTACTTC. This gives the protein CASSPSWRGGNLQETQYF.